This TCR beta chain was found in a study of PD-L1 blockade in urothelial cancer. Study-wide results and limits: Tumor-associated clones in the blood of durable-benefit patients grew more at 3 weeks. Blood TCR clonality below the median before treatment was a predictor of better survival.

About this clone itself: The antigen is not known.

Spiking of synthetic TCR analog templates was performed in each PCR. Some clones are missing from TCRdb's copy, which holds only in-frame ones; the method was immunoSEQ multiplex PCR. This repertoire shows 35,000 or so clones, around 88% found once; its top ten account for approximately 16%. V shed 4 bases and J shed 1 base, with 10 bases lying between them. The CDR3 spans 14 residues. Germline CDR1 SGHNT, CDR2 YYREEE (reference sequence). The chain uses TRBV5-4 and TRBJ2-3; a weak D match, TRBD2 (5 bases). This clonotype was obtained from a man in his 60s with urothelial cancer. The sample here was PBMCs, taken around atezolizumab (anti-PD-L1) treatment. The CDR3 is CASSREQRTDTQYF. CDR3 nucleotide sequence: TGTGCCAGCAGCCGGGAACAGCGCACAGATACGCAGTATTTT.